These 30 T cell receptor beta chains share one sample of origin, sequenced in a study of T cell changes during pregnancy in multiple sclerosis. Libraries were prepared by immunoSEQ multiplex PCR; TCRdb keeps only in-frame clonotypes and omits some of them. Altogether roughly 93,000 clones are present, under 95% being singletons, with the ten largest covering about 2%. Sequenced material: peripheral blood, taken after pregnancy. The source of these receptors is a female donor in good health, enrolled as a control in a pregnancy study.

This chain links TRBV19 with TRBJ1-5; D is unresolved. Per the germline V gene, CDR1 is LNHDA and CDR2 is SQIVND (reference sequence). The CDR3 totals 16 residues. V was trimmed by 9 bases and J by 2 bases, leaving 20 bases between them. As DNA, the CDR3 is TGTGCCAGAAGCCCGACGCCGAGGGTCGGCAATCAGCCCCAGCATTTT. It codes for CARSPTPRVGNQPQHF.

In nucleotides, the CDR3 is TGTGCCAGCAGCACTGACAGGGTTCAGACCCAGTACTTC. It is translated as CASSTDRVQTQYF. The chain recombines TRBV9 with TRBJ2-5; 7 nucleotides agree with TRBD1. J was trimmed by 6 bases and V by 4 bases; bases with no gene match: 6. The germline CDR1 and CDR2 sequences are SGDLS and YYNGEE. This CDR3 is 13 amino acids long. Full variable domain (missing parts from reference TRBV9 and TRBJ2-5): DSGVTQTPKHLITATGQRVTLRCSPRSGDLSVYWYQQSLDQGLQFLIQYYNGEERAKGNILERFSAQQFPDLHSELNLSSLELGDSALYFCASSTDRVQTQYFGPGTRLLVL.

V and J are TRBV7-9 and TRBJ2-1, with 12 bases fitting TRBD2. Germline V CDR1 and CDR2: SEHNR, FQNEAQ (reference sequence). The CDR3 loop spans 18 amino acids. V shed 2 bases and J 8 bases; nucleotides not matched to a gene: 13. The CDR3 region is CASSLKLRLAGVTHEQFF. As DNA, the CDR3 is TGTGCCAGCAGCTTAAAGCTTCGACTAGCGGGAGTAACCCATGAGCAGTTCTTC.

CDR3 sequence: CASSPNGLLTDTQYF. The CDR3 DNA follows: TGTGCCAGCAGCCCTAACGGACTCCTCACAGATACGCAGTATTTT. The chain carries TRBV7-3 and TRBJ2-3; D perhaps matches TRBD2 (5 bases). Trimming shortened V by 5 bases and J by 2 bases, and 14 bases separated the two germline ends. This CDR3 has 15 residues. CDR1 is SGHTA, CDR2 FQGTGA, per germline.

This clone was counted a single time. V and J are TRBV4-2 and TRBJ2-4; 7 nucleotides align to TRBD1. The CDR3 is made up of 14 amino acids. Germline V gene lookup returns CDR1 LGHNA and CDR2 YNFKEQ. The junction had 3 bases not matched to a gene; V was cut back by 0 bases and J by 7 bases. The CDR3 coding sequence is TGTGCCAGCAGCCAAGATGGACAGGCGAACATTCAGTACTTC. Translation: CASSQDGQANIQYF.

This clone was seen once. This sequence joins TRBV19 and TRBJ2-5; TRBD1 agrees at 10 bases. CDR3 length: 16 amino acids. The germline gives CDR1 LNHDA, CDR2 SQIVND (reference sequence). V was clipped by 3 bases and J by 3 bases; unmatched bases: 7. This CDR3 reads CASSILSGTGEETQYF. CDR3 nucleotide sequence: TGTGCCAGTAGTATCCTTTCCGGGACAGGGGAAGAGACCCAGTACTTC.

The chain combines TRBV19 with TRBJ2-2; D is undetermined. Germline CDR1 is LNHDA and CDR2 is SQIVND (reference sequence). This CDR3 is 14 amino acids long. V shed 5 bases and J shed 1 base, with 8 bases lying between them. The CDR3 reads CASSQLRNTGELFF. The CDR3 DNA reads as TGTGCCAGTAGTCAACTTCGGAACACCGGGGAGCTGTTTTTT. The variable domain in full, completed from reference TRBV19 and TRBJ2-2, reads DGGITQSPKYLFRKEGQNVTLSCEQNLNHDAMYWYRQDPGQGLRLIYYSQIVNDFQKGDIAEGYSVSREKKESFPLTVTSAQKNPTAFYLCASSQLRNTGELFFGEGSRLTVL.

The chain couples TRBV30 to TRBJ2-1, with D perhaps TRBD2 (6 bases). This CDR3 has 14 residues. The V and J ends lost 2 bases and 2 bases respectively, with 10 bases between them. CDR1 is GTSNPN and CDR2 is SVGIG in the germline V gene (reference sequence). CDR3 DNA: TGTGCCTGGAGTATCGGGGGACCCTACAATGAGCAGTTCTTC. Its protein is CAWSIGGPYNEQFF.

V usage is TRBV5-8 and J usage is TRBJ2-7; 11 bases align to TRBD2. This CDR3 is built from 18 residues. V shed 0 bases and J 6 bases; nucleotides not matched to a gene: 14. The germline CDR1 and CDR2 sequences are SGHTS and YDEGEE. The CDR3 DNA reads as TGTGCCAGCAGCTTGGGACTAGCGGGATTAAACCCCTCCGGCGAGCAGTACTTC. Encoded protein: CASSLGLAGLNPSGEQYF.

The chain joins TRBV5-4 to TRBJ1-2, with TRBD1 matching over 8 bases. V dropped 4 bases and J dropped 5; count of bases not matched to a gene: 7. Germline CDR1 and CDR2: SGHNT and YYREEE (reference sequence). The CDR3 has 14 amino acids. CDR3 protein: CASSPRDRPYGYTF. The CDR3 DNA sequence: TGTGCCAGCAGCCCCCGGGACAGGCCTTATGGCTACACCTTC.

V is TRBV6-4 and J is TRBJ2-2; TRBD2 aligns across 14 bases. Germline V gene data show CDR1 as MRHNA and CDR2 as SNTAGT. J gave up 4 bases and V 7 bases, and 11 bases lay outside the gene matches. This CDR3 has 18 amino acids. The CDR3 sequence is CASIIPGLAGAGTGELFF. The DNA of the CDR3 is TGTGCCAGCATAATTCCGGGACTAGCGGGAGCGGGCACCGGGGAGCTGTTTTTT.

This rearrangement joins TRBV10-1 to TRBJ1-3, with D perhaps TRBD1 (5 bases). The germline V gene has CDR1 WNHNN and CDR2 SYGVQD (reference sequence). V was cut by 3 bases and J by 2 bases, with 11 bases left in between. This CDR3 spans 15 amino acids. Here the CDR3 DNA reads TGCGCCAGCAGTGAATCCCCGGACACTGGAAACACCATATATTTT. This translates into CASSESPDTGNTIYF.

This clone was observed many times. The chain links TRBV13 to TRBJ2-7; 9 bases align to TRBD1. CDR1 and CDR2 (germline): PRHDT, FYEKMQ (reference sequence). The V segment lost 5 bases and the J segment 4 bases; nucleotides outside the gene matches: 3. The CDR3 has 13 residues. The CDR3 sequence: CASSPGQGYEQYF. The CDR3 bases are TGTGCCAGCAGCCCAGGACAGGGGTACGAGCAGTACTTC.

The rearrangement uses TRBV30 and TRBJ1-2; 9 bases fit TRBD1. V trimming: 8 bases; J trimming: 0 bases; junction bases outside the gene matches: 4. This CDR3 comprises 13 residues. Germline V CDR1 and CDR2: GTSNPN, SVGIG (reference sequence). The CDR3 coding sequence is TGTGCCAGCCACAGGGGGCCTAACTATGGCTACACCTTC. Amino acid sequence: CASHRGPNYGYTF.

CDR3 bases: TGTGCCAGCAGCTCGCGGGGACTAGCGGGTTTTCGAGGGGCAGATACGCAGTATTTT. Its protein product is CASSSRGLAGFRGADTQYF. The V and J genes are TRBV11-2 and TRBJ2-3; TRBD2 agrees at 12 bases. Germline CDR1 is SGHAT and CDR2 is FQNNGV. Trimming at V came to 4 bases and at J to 4 bases, leaving 15 bases not matched to a gene. The CDR3 covers 19 residues.

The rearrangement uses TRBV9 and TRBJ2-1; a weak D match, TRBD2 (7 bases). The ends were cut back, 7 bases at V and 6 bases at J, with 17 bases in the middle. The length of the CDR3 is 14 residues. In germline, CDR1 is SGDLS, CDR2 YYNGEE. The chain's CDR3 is CASARGGPPNEQFF. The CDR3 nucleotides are TGTGCCAGCGCTAGGGGGGGCCCCCCCAATGAGCAGTTCTTC.

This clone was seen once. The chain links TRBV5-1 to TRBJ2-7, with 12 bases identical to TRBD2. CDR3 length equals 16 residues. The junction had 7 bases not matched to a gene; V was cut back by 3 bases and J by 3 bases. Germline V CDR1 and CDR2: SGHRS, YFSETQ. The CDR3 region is CASSSPLAGGNYEQYF. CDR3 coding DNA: TGCGCCAGCAGCTCGCCTCTAGCGGGGGGGAACTACGAGCAGTACTTC. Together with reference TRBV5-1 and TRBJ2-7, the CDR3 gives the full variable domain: KAGVTQTPRYLIKTRGQQVTLSCSPISGHRSVSWYQQTPGQGLQFLFEYFSETQRNKGNFPGRFSGRQFSNSRSEMNVSTLELGDSALYLCASSSPLAGGNYEQYFGPGTRLTVT.

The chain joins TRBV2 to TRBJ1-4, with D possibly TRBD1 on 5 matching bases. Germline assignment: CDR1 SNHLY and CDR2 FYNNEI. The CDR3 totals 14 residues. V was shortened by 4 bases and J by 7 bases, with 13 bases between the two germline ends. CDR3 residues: CASSGGNGGEKLFF. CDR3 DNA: TGTGCCAGCAGTGGAGGGAACGGGGGTGAAAAACTGTTTTTT.

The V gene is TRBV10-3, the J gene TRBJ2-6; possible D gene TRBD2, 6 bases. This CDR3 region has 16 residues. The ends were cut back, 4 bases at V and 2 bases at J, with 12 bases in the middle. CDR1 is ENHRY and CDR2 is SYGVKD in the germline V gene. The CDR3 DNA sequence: TGTGCCATCAGTGCGCGGGGCTTTGCTGGGGCCAACGTCCTGACTTTC. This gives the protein CAISARGFAGANVLTF.

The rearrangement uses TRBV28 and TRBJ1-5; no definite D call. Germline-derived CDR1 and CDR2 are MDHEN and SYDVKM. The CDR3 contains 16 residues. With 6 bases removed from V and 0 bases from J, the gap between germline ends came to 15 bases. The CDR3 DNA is TGTGCCAGCAGCTCCATGGACTATGATAGCAATCAGCCCCAGCATTTT. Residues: CASSSMDYDSNQPQHF.

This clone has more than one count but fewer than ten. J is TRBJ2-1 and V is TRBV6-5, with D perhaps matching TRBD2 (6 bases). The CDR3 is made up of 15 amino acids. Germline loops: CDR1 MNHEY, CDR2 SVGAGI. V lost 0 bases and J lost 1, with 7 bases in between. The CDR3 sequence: CASSYSAGSYNEQFF. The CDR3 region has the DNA TGTGCCAGCAGTTACTCGGCGGGGTCCTACAATGAGCAGTTCTTC.

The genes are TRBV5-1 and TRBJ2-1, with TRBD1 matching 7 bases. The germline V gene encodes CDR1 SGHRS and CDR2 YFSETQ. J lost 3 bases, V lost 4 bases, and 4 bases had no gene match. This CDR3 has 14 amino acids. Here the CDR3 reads CASSGPGGYNEQFF. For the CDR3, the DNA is TGCGCCAGCAGCGGGCCAGGGGGCTACAATGAGCAGTTCTTC. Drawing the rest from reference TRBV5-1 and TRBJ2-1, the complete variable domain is KAGVTQTPRYLIKTRGQQVTLSCSPISGHRSVSWYQQTPGQGLQFLFEYFSETQRNKGNFPGRFSGRQFSNSRSEMNVSTLELGDSALYLCASSGPGGYNEQFFGPGTRLTVL.

The CDR3 coding sequence is TGTGCCAGCAGCTTAGGCAAGGAGAGGGATACGCAGTATTTT. This codes for CASSLGKERDTQYF. The gene calls are TRBV11-3 and TRBJ2-3; the D is unclear. Germline V gene sequence: CDR1 SGHNT, CDR2 YENEEA. The V and J ends lost 1 base and 6 bases respectively, with 11 bases between them. CDR3 length equals 14 residues. Drawing the rest from reference TRBV11-3 and TRBJ2-3, the complete variable domain is EAGVVQSPRYKIIEKKQPVAFWCNPISGHNTLYWYLQNLGQGPELLIRYENEEAVDDSQLPKDRFSAERLKGVDSTLKIQPAELGDSAVYLCASSLGKERDTQYFGPGTRLTVL.

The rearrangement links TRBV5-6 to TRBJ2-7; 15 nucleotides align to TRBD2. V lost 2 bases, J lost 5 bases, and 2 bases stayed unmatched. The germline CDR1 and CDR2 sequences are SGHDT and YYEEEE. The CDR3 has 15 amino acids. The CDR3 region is CASSFGLAGGDEQYF. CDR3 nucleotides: TGTGCCAGCAGCTTCGGACTAGCGGGGGGGGACGAGCAGTACTTC. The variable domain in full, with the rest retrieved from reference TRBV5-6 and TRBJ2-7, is DAGVTQSPTHLIKTRGQQVTLRCSPKSGHDTVSWYQQALGQGPQFIFQYYEEEERQRGNFPDRFSGHQFPNYSSELNVNALLLGDSALYLCASSFGLAGGDEQYFGPGTRLTVT.

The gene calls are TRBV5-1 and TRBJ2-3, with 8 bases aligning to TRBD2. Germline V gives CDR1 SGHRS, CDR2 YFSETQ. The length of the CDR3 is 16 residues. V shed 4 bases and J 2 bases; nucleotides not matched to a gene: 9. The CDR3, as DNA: TGCGCCAGCAGCCCCTCTATAGCGGGGACCACAGATACGCAGTATTTT. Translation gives CASSPSIAGTTDTQYF.

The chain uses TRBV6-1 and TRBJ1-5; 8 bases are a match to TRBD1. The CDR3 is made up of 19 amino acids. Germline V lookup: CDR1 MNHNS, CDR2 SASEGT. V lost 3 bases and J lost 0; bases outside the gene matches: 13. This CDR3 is CASSDGRDRSSYSNQPQHF. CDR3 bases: TGTGCCAGCAGTGACGGTCGGGACAGGAGCTCATATAGCAATCAGCCCCAGCATTTT.

The CDR3 region is CASSPTGGDYEQYF. In nucleotides, the CDR3 is TGTGCCAGCAGTCCAACAGGGGGGGACTACGAGCAGTACTTC. The chain carries TRBV6-5 and TRBJ2-7; tentative D call: TRBD1 (8 bases). The CDR3 runs to 14 residues. Germline loops: CDR1 MNHEY, CDR2 SVGAGI. Trimming cost V 5 bases and J 3 bases, with 14 bases left between them.

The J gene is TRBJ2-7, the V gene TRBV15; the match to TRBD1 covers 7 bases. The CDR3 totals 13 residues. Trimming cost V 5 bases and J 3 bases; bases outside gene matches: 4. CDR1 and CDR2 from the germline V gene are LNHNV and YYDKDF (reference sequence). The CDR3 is CATSPDRFYEQYF. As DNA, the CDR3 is TGTGCCACCAGCCCGGACAGGTTCTACGAGCAGTACTTC. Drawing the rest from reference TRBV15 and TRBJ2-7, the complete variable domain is DAMVIQNPRYQVTQFGKPVTLSCSQTLNHNVMYWYQQKSSQAPKLLFHYYDKDFNNEADTPDNFQSRRPNTSFCFLDIRSPGLGDTAMYLCATSPDRFYEQYFGPGTRLTVT.

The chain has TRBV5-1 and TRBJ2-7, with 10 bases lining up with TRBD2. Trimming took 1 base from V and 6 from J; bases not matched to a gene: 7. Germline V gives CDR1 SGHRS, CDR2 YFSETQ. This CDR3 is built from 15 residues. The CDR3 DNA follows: TGCGCCAGCAGCTTGTTTGCTAGCGGGGGCTCCGAGCAGTACTTC. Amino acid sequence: CASSLFASGGSEQYF.

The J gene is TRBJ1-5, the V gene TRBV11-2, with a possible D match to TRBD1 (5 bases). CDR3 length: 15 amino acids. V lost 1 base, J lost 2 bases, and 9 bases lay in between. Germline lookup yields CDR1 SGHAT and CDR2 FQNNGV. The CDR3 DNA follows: TGTGCCAGCAGCTTAGCGGGGGAGGGCAATCAGCCCCAGCATTTT. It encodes CASSLAGEGNQPQHF.